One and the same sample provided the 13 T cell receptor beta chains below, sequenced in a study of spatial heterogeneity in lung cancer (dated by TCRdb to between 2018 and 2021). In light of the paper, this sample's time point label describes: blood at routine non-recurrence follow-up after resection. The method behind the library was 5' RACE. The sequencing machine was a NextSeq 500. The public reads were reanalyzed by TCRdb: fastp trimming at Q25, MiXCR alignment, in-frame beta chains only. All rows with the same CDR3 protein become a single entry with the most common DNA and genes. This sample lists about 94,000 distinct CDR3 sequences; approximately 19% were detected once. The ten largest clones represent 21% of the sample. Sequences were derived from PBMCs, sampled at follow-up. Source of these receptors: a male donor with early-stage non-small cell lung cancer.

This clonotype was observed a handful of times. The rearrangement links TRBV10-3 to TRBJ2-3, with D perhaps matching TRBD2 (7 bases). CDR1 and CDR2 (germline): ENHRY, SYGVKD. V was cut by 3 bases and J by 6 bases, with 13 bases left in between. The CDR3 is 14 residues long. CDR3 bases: TGTGCCATCAGTGAAGGGGGGGCCAGGGATACGCAGTATTTT. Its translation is CAISEGGARDTQYF.

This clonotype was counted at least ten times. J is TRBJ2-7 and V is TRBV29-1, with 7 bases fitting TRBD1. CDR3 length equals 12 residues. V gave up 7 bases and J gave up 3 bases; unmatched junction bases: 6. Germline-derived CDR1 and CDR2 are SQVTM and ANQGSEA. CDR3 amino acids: CSGQGVNYEQYF. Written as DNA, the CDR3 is TGCAGCGGACAGGGAGTAAACTACGAGCAGTACTTC.

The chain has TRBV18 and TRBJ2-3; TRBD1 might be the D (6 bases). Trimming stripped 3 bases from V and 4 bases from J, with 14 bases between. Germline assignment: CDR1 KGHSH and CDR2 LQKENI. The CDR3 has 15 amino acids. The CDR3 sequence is CASSPDSQGPDTQYF. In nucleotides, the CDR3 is TGTGCCAGCTCACCGGACAGCCAAGGTCCAGATACGCAGTATTTT.

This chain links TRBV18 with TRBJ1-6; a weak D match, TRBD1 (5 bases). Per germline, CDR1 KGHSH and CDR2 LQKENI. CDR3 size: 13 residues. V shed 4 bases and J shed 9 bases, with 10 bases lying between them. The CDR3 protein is CASSREGISPLHF. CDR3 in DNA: TGTGCCAGCTCACGGGAGGGGATTTCACCCCTCCACTTT.

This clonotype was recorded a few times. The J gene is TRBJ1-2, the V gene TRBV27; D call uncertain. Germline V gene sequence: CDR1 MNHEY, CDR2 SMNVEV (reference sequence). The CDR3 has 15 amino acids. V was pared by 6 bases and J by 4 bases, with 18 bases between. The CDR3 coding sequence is TGTGCCAGCAGCCCGGACCCCATCGGCGGCTATGGCTACACCTTC. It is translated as CASSPDPIGGYGYTF.

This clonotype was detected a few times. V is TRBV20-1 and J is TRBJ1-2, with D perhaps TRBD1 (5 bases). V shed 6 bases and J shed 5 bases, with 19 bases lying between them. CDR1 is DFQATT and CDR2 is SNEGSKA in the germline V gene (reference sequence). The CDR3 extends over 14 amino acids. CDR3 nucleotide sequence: TGCAGTGCAACGGGACTCCAACGGGGTTATGGCTACACCTTC. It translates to CSATGLQRGYGYTF.

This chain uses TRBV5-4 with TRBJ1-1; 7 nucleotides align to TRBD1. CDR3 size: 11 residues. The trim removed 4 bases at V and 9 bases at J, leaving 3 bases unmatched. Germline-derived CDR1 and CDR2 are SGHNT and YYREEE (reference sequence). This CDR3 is CASSQGGQAFF. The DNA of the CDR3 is TGTGCCAGCAGCCAGGGGGGGCAAGCTTTCTTT.

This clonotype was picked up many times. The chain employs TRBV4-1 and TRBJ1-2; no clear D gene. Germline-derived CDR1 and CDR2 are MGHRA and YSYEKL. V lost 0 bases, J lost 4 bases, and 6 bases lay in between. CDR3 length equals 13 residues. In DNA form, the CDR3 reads TGCGCCAGCAGCCAAGATCCCCTCTATGGCTACACCTTC. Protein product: CASSQDPLYGYTF.

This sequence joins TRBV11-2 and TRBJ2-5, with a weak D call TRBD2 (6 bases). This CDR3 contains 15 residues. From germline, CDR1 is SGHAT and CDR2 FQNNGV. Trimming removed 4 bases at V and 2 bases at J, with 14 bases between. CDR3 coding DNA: TGTGCCAGCAGCTCGGGCGGGCGGGATCAAGAGACCCAGTACTTC. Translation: CASSSGGRDQETQYF.

The CDR3 sequence is CASSLRLARYNEQFF. CDR3 DNA sequence: TGTGCCAGCAGCTTACGCCTAGCGCGATACAATGAGCAGTTCTTC. The rearrangement uses TRBV7-8 and TRBJ2-1; the D gene is possibly TRBD2 (6 bases). CDR1 and CDR2 (germline): SGHVS, FQNEAQ. This CDR3 is 15 amino acids long. V shed 2 bases and J shed 4 bases, with 12 bases lying between them.

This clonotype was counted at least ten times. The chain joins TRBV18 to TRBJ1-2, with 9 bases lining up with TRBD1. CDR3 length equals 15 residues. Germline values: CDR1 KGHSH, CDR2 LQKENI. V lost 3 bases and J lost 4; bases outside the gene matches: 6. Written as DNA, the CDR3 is TGTGCCAGCTCACCCGAACAGGGGGCACGCTATGGCTACACCTTC. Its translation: CASSPEQGARYGYTF.

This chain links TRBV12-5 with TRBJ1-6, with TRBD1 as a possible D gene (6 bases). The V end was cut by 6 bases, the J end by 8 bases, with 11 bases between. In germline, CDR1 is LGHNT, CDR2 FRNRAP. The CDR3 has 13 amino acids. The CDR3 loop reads CASGQGPDSPLHF. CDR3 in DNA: TGTGCTAGTGGGCAGGGGCCGGATTCACCCCTCCACTTT.

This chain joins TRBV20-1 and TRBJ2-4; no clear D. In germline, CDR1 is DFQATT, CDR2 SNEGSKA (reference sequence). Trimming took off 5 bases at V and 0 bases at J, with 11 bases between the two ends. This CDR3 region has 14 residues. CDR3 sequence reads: CSAAIGQAKNIQYF. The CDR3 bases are TGCAGTGCTGCCATCGGGCAAGCCAAAAACATTCAGTACTTC.